This T cell receptor beta chain comes out of a study of metastatic and nonmetastatic thyroid tumors. Study at large: Repertoires from malignant and benign thyroid patients were compared across blood and tumor or nodule tissue. Study-level points and caveats: The reported finding was significantly higher TCR beta diversity in malignant thyroid tumors relative to benign nodules, in blood and tumor.

The germline V gene has CDR1 SGDLS and CDR2 YYNGEE. Deletions cut 3 bases from V and 2 bases from J, with 11 bases between. The CDR3 consists of 14 residues. Many counts were recorded for this clone. What it binds is unknown. In the authors' workflow: A classifier of distant metastasis in papillary thyroid cancer was built from CDR3 differences (across clinicopathological groups). MiXCR re-clonotyped the PCR reads for TCRdb. The authors' filters were not applied to this entry. The sample consists of nearly 15,000 clones, approximately 20% of them appearing once. Thyroid surgery was performed in patients who had received no treatment beforehand.

Specimen: blood. The sequence came from a female donor with papillary thyroid cancer or a benign thyroid nodule (not recorded which). Some clones in this sample may be carry-over from other donors' samples. This chain joins TRBV9 and TRBJ2-5; D remains unclear. The CDR3 DNA follows: TGTGCCAGCAGCGCCGAGACTGTTCAAGAGACCCAGTACTTC. Translated: CASSAETVQETQYF. Using reference TRBV9 and TRBJ2-5 for the parts outside the CDR3, the full variable domain is DSGVTQTPKHLITATGQRVTLRCSPRSGDLSVYWYQQSLDQGLQFLIQYYNGEERAKGNILERFSAQQFPDLHSELNLSSLELGDSALYFCASSAETVQETQYFGPGTRLLVL.